This T cell receptor beta chain stems from a study of blood T cell repertoires in COVID-19 (dated by TCRdb to the early 2020s). Looking at the study overall: Collaborator samples came from the United States, Italy and Spain and covered acute and convalescent phases of COVID-19. The material from the prospective study consisted of cDNA or gDNA derived from T cells, B-cell-depleted T cells, or PBMCs. The dataset comprised deeply sampled blood TCRbeta repertoires from subjects exposed to, actively infected with, or recovered from COVID-19. The repertoires were released in a freely available public database meant as a resource for research on the immune response to SARS-CoV-2. Samples were obtained from the ongoing ImmuneRACE study (first 160 participants) and from 1,254 subjects provided by 6 global collaborators. Sample metadata almost always included a de-identified subject ID, COVID-19 status, age in years and sex. Where HLA class I and class II types were available, the types were taken from metadata supplied by the sample provider, not from assay-based typing. Paper-wide results and their limitations: Clinical and demographic metadata were provided uncurated, with the amount varying by source and participant.

One collaborating source in Seattle enrolled patients during active infection and followed them longitudinally through the course of disease. Whole blood was collected in K2EDTA tubes by collaborating institutions according to the institutions' own protocols. For TCRbeta analysis, collaborator samples were shipped as frozen whole blood, as isolated PBMCs, or as DNA extracted from either sample type. TCRbeta CDR3 regions were amplified from genomic DNA by means of the immunoSEQ Assay, a bias-controlled multiplex PCR. The authors' analysis ran thus. Nucleated cell counts per sample were estimated from amplification of reference gene primers within the assay. To quantify the absolute abundance of each unique TCRbeta CDR3 rearrangement, sequence reads were collapsed and filtered. For each sample, productive Simpson clonality was calculated by taking the square root of Simpson's diversity index across productive rearrangements. Imported from immuneACCESS, the table was reduced by TCRdb to in-frame sequences with V and J called. These copies leave out some clones; in studies compared against another copy, an unresolved V gene accounts for under half, and the cause of the remainder is not known. The DNA was the basis for D and trimming; V, J and clone size are from that table. Recorded for this sample are roughly 340,000 clones; around 90% of them occurred a single time. The top ten constitute approximately 3% of the sample.

Worth noting for this clone: Its recognized antigen is unknown. No base-level quality is on record; no much larger clone is a single base apart.

This receptor was taken from a young woman with COVID-19, enrolled during active disease. The sample was peripheral blood.

The CDR3 is CASWEGASSNTGELFF. The DNA sequence follows: TGTGCCAGCTGGGAGGGAGCCAGCTCGAACACCGGGGAGCTGTTTTTT. The chain is assembled from TRBV2 and TRBJ2-2; TRBD2 aligns with 7 central bases. The cysteine opens and the phenylalanine closes a CDR3 of 16 amino acids. The retained sequence is limited to the CDR3, 48 bases, with the frame set at the first base. The germline V gene supplies CDR1 SNHLY and CDR2 FYNNEI. Trimming leaves V shorter by 8 bases and J shorter by 0 bases, with the junction holding 9 bases beyond the gene matches.